These 25 T cell receptor beta chains were sequenced from one sample in a study of PD-L1 blockade in urothelial cancer. The time point was: peripheral blood 6 weeks after treatment start. Produced via immunoSEQ multiplex PCR; TCRdb's table is partial and in-frame only. The sample has 100,000 to 150,000 clones; roughly 83% are singletons. Sequenced here: PBMCs, sampled around atezolizumab (anti-PD-L1) treatment. The receptors were gathered from a man aged 45-65 years with urothelial cancer.

V gene TRBV19 combines with J gene TRBJ2-3; D is uncertain. V was clipped by 2 bases and J by 0 bases, with 3 bases between them. This CDR3 has 13 amino acids. The germline gives CDR1 LNHDA, CDR2 SQIVND (reference sequence). CDR3 nucleotide sequence: TGTGCCAGTAGTATACCTAGCACAGATACGCAGTATTTT. Translated: CASSIPSTDTQYF.

This clone has only a few counts. The gene calls are TRBV29-1 and TRBJ2-7; 10 bases fit TRBD2. V dropped 5 bases and J dropped 2; count of bases not matched to a gene: 3. The germline CDR1 and CDR2 sequences are SQVTM and ANQGSEA. The CDR3 has 13 amino acids. The CDR3 here is CSVITSGTYEQYF. The CDR3 bases are TGCAGCGTTATTACTAGCGGGACCTACGAGCAGTACTTC.

This chain uses TRBV18 with TRBJ1-2; no firm D call. The CDR3 totals 16 residues. Trimming removed 3 bases at V and 8 bases at J, with 22 bases between. The germline V gene has CDR1 KGHSH and CDR2 LQKENI. In DNA, the CDR3 is TGTGCCAGCTCACCCGCTCGAACGCCGACTGGATGGGGCTACACCTTC. Protein product: CASSPARTPTGWGYTF.

This clone was seen a few times. The gene calls are TRBV4-1 and TRBJ2-7, with 14 bases aligning to TRBD2. Germline trimming cut 4 bases from V and 1 base from J; bases unmatched to any gene: 9. CDR1 and CDR2 from the germline V gene are MGHRA and YSYEKL. The CDR3 runs 18 residues. The CDR3 nucleotides read TGCGCCAGCAGCCCGACTAGCGGGAGGGCCATCCCATCCTACGAGCAGTACTTC. It yields the protein CASSPTSGRAIPSYEQYF.

The V gene is TRBV9, the J gene TRBJ2-1; the match to TRBD2 covers 11 bases. The germline V gene has CDR1 SGDLS and CDR2 YYNGEE. The CDR3 has 20 residues. Trimming removed 0 bases from V and 4 bases from J; junction bases left unmatched: 15. In nucleotides, the CDR3 is TGTGCCAGCAGCGTAGAGGGGACTAGCGGAAGCGGGGCCGGATACAATGAGCAGTTCTTC. Translating gives CASSVEGTSGSGAGYNEQFF.

By proportion, this clone is medium-sized. Other DNA sequences from this sample encode an identical CDR3 as well. The chain has TRBV7-9 and TRBJ2-1; TRBD2 is a possible D gene (7 bases). V lost 1 base, J lost 10 bases, and 8 bases lay in between. The CDR3 runs 12 residues. Germline CDR1 and CDR2: SEHNR and FQNEAQ (reference sequence). The CDR3 spells CASSLGGGEQFF. The CDR3 DNA is TGTGCCAGCAGCTTAGGGGGGGGCGAGCAGTTCTTC.

The CDR3 spells CAWSSDYRSYEQYF. DNA of the CDR3: TGTGCCTGGAGTTCGGACTATCGCTCCTACGAGCAGTACTTC. This sequence joins TRBV30 and TRBJ2-7, with a possible D match to TRBD2 (6 bases). There are 14 residues in the CDR3. Trimming took off 2 bases at V and 0 bases at J, with 11 bases between the two ends. CDR1 and CDR2 from the germline V gene are GTSNPN and SVGIG (reference sequence).

The chain links TRBV6-1 to TRBJ1-6, with D tentatively TRBD1 (5 bases). The CDR3 consists of 12 residues. The germline gives CDR1 MNHNS, CDR2 SASEGT. Trimming cost V 6 bases and J 9 bases, with 9 bases left between them. The CDR3 DNA reads TGTGCCAGCAGAGTCAGGGTTTCACCCCTCCACTTT. Protein sequence: CASRVRVSPLHF.

The chain carries TRBV30 and TRBJ1-3, with 7 bases lining up with TRBD1. The length of the CDR3 is 14 residues. Germline V CDR1 and CDR2: GTSNPN, SVGIG (reference sequence). V dropped 5 bases and J dropped 0; count of bases not matched to a gene: 4. CDR3: CAWLGGRSGNTIYF. The DNA for the CDR3 is TGTGCCTGGTTAGGGGGCCGCTCTGGAAACACCATATATTTT.

This clone has a single count. This chain joins TRBV28 and TRBJ1-6, with D tentatively TRBD1 (6 bases). The V end lost 3 bases, the J end lost 7 bases, and 28 bases lay between the germline ends. CDR1 is MDHEN and CDR2 is SYDVKM in the germline V gene. CDR3 size: 20 residues. CDR3 in amino acids: CASSLAGVQSRGLRNSPLHF. The CDR3 DNA reads as TGTGCCAGCAGTTTGGCAGGGGTGCAGTCTAGGGGCTTGAGAAATTCACCCCTCCACTTT.

The V and J genes are TRBV11-1 and TRBJ1-6; D gene uncertain. The V and J ends lost 5 bases and 9 bases respectively, with 8 bases between them. Per the germline V gene, CDR1 is SGHAT and CDR2 is FQDESV (reference sequence). The CDR3 is made up of 12 amino acids. The CDR3 DNA is TGTGCCAGCAGCAATCCGCGTTCACCCCTCCACTTT. This translates into CASSNPRSPLHF.

J is TRBJ2-3 and V is TRBV27; 7 bases line up with TRBD1. The V segment lost 6 bases and the J segment 4 bases; nucleotides outside the gene matches: 13. Germline assignment: CDR1 MNHEY and CDR2 SMNVEV (reference sequence). The CDR3 runs to 16 residues. The CDR3 coding sequence is TGTGCCAGCAGAGTCGCCGGGACAGCCAACTCAGATACGCAGTATTTT. Translating it yields CASRVAGTANSDTQYF.

The chain is built from TRBV27 and TRBJ2-3; the match to TRBD2 covers 8 bases. Trimming at V came to 3 bases and at J to 0 bases, leaving 8 bases not matched to a gene. Per the germline V gene, CDR1 is MNHEY and CDR2 is SMNVEV (reference sequence). This CDR3 has 17 residues. This CDR3 is CASSLGGRSSSTDTQYF. In nucleotides, the CDR3 is TGTGCCAGCAGTTTGGGCGGGAGGAGCTCTAGCACAGATACGCAGTATTTT.

DNA for the CDR3: TGTGCCAGCAGTTCTAGCGGGCCTAGCGGATTAAGCGAGCAGTTCTTC. Residues: CASSSSGPSGLSEQFF. V is TRBV7-2 and J is TRBJ2-1; TRBD2 agrees at 8 bases. The V gene's germline CDR1 is SGHTA and CDR2 FQGNSA. The CDR3 is 16 amino acids. J lost 10 bases, V lost 6 bases, and 17 bases had no gene match. The complete variable domain, with remaining parts taken from reference TRBV7-2 and TRBJ2-1, reads GAGVSQSPSNKVTEKGKDVELRCDPISGHTALYWYRQSLGQGLEFLIYFQGNSAPDKSGLPSDRFSAERTGGSVSTLTIQRTQQEDSAVYLCASSSSGPSGLSEQFFGPGTRLTVL.

The chain is built from TRBV15 and TRBJ2-1; 7 positions agree with TRBD2. This CDR3 is built from 14 residues. Germline V lookup: CDR1 LNHNV, CDR2 YYDKDF (reference sequence). Unmatched junction bases numbered 5, after V lost 0 bases and J lost 9 bases. The CDR3, as DNA: TGTGCCACCAGCAGAGATGGGAGGGTGGGTGAGCAGTTCTTC. Amino acid sequence: CATSRDGRVGEQFF.

This sequence joins TRBV5-1 and TRBJ2-5; TRBD2 is a possible D gene (9 bases). Germline V gives CDR1 SGHRS, CDR2 YFSETQ. The V end lost 4 bases, the J end lost 2 bases, and 18 bases lay between the germline ends. The CDR3 has 16 residues. In nucleotides, the CDR3 is TGCGCCAGCAGCGCGGGAGGGACAGGAGGGCAAGAGACCCAGTACTTC. It yields the protein CASSAGGTGGQETQYF.

CDR3 coding DNA: TGTGCCAGCAGATCCATGATGGGAGATCAACCGGACACTGAAGCTTTCTTT. It codes for CASRSMMGDQPDTEAFF. The V and J genes are TRBV5-6 and TRBJ1-1, with no clear D. Germline V CDR1 and CDR2: SGHDT, YYEEEE. V lost 5 bases, J lost 3 bases, and 23 bases lay in between. The CDR3 spans 17 residues.

The chain uses TRBV14 and TRBJ1-1, with TRBD1 matching over 7 bases. Germline V CDR1 and CDR2: SGHDN, FVKESK. This CDR3 contains 13 residues. Germline trimming cut 4 bases from V and 5 bases from J; bases unmatched to any gene: 4. In DNA, the CDR3 is TGTGCCAGCAGCCTAACAGGGGAAACTGAAGCTTTCTTT. This translates into CASSLTGETEAFF. Variable domain in full (rest from reference TRBV14 and TRBJ1-1): EAGVTQFPSHSVIEKGQTVTLRCDPISGHDNLYWYRRVMGKEIKFLLHFVKESKQDESGMPNNRFLAERTGGTYSTLKVQPAELEDSGVYFCASSLTGETEAFFGQGTRLTVV.

The rearrangement uses TRBV18 and TRBJ1-5, with D possibly being TRBD1 (6 bases). Germline values: CDR1 KGHSH, CDR2 LQKENI. The CDR3 runs to 14 residues. Trimming stripped 5 bases from V and 9 bases from J, with 17 bases between. The CDR3 sequence: CASSGGQQDGPQHF. CDR3 DNA: TGTGCCAGCTCAGGCGGACAGCAGGATGGGCCCCAGCATTTT.

V usage is TRBV19 and J usage is TRBJ2-7; 7 nucleotides line up with TRBD2. Per the germline V gene, CDR1 is LNHDA and CDR2 is SQIVND (reference sequence). After removal of 3 bases from V and 2 bases from J, the junction contained 10 bases not matched to a gene. The CDR3 sequence is 16 residues long. The CDR3 spells CASSIRTSATTYEQYF. CDR3 in DNA: TGTGCCAGTAGTATTCGAACTAGCGCCACCACCTACGAGCAGTACTTC.

This sequence joins TRBV15 and TRBJ1-2, with D perhaps TRBD1 (6 bases). CDR1 LNHNV and CDR2 YYDKDF come from the germline V gene (reference sequence). Trimming removed 1 base from V and 0 bases from J, with 9 bases in between. CDR3 length equals 15 residues. The CDR3 spells CATSRVKGANYGYTF. In DNA, the CDR3 is TGTGCCACCAGCAGAGTTAAGGGGGCTAACTATGGCTACACCTTC.

This CDR3 is CASSRIGTSGNTIYF. The CDR3 nucleotides are TGTGCCAGTAGCAGGATAGGGACATCTGGAAACACCATATATTTT. The gene calls are TRBV19 and TRBJ1-3, with D perhaps TRBD1 (6 bases). CDR1 is LNHDA, CDR2 SQIVND, per germline (reference sequence). The V gene lost 6 bases and the J gene lost 1 base, with 13 bases spanning the gap. This CDR3 spans 15 amino acids.

The table lists this clone with a count of one. The gene calls are TRBV7-2 and TRBJ2-7; TRBD1 matches 9 bases. This CDR3 contains 16 residues. Germline V gene sequence: CDR1 SGHTA, CDR2 FQGNSA. Losses at the gene ends were 1 base for V and 3 bases for J; bases not matched to a gene: 7. CDR3 region: CASSLGSGTGYYEQYF. The CDR3 region has the DNA TGTGCCAGCAGCTTAGGATCCGGGACAGGGTACTACGAGCAGTACTTC.

The genes are TRBV30 and TRBJ2-3; TRBD2 matches 8 bases. CDR1 and CDR2 (germline): GTSNPN, SVGIG (reference sequence). The CDR3 covers 17 residues. The V segment lost 4 bases and the J segment 0 bases; nucleotides outside the gene matches: 12. CDR3 sequence reads: CAWNSLGLADSTDTQYF. CDR3 DNA sequence: TGTGCCTGGAATTCATTAGGACTAGCAGATAGCACAGATACGCAGTATTTT.

The chain carries TRBV6-6 and TRBJ1-2, with D uncertain. Trimming stripped 5 bases from V and 6 bases from J, with 16 bases between. In germline, CDR1 is MNHNY, CDR2 SVGAGI (reference sequence). This CDR3 spans 14 amino acids. The CDR3 DNA is TGTGCCAGCAGTCAGTCACAGCTACAGCATGGCTACACCTTC. Translated, it gives CASSQSQLQHGYTF.